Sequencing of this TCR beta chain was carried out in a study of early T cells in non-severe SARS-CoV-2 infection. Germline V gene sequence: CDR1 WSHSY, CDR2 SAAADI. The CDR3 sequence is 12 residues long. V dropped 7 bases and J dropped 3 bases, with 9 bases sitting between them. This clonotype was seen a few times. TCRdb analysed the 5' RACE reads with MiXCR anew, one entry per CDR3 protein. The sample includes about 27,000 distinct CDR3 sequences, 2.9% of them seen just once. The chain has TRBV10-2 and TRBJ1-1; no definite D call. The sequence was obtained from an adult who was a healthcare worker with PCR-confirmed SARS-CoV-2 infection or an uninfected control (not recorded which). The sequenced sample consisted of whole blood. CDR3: CASNGGYTEAFF. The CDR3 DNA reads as TGCGCCAGCAACGGCGGATACACTGAAGCTTTCTTT.